This T cell receptor (beta chain) is drawn from a study of blood T cell repertoires in COVID-19. Looking at the study overall: Researchers got acute and convalescent COVID-19 samples from the United States, Italy and Spain. From T cells, B-cell-depleted T cells, or PBMCs came the material, which was cDNA or gDNA.

This clone was seen a few times. The repertoire was sequenced with immunoSEQ multiplex PCR; TCRdb's copy has only in-frame clones and lacks some. The repertoire holds 30,000 to 40,000 clones, nearly 90% seen once, with 25% to 30% in the top ten. V lost 4 bases and J lost 0; bases outside the gene matches: 10. Germline values: CDR1 LGHNA, CDR2 YNFKEQ. The CDR3 sequence is 19 residues long. The sample comprised peripheral blood. This TCR derives from a man between 60 and 70 years old with active or convalescent COVID-19. This chain links TRBV4-2 with TRBJ1-6, with 9 bases that match TRBD1. CDR3: CASSRGQGYSSSYNSPLHF. The CDR3 DNA reads as TGTGCCAGCAGCCGAGGACAGGGGTACTCCAGCTCCTATAATTCACCCCTCCACTTT.